These 11 T cell receptor beta chains were sequenced from one sample in a study of blood T cell repertoires in COVID-19. Produced via immunoSEQ multiplex PCR; TCRdb's table is partial and in-frame only. The sample holds about 200,000 clones; more than 75% are singletons and the top ten take 3% to 3.5%. The sample comprised peripheral blood. The origin of the receptors is a man aged 55 to 70 with acute or convalescent COVID-19.

The chain is built from TRBV6-1 and TRBJ1-1; no definite D call. This CDR3 is built from 13 residues. Trimming took off 3 bases at V and 2 bases at J, with 7 bases between the two ends. Per the germline V gene, CDR1 is MNHNS and CDR2 is SASEGT. The CDR3 spells CASSDQANTEAFF. The CDR3 DNA reads TGTGCCAGCAGTGACCAGGCTAACACTGAAGCTTTCTTT.

This clone was detected a few times. The gene calls are TRBV4-2 and TRBJ1-5; weak D call: TRBD1 (6 bases). CDR1 and CDR2 from the germline V gene are LGHNA and YNFKEQ. V was clipped by 0 bases and J by 6 bases, with 9 bases between them. CDR3 length: 14 residues. CDR3 DNA: TGTGCCAGCAGCCAAGATTGGGGGCTTCAGCCCCAGCATTTT. Translating gives CASSQDWGLQPQHF.

The chain couples TRBV28 to TRBJ2-7, with TRBD1 as a possible D gene (5 bases). CDR1 MDHEN and CDR2 SYDVKM come from the germline V gene. This CDR3 region has 17 residues. The V end was cut by 5 bases, the J end by 4 bases, with 24 bases between. CDR3 residues: CASSPLPVTGFNYEQYF. The CDR3 DNA is TGTGCCAGCAGTCCACTTCCAGTCACAGGCTTCAATTACGAGCAGTACTTC.

The chain uses TRBV5-5 and TRBJ1-2, with D maybe TRBD1 (6 bases). From germline, CDR1 is SGHKS and CDR2 YYEKEE (reference sequence). The germline V and J ends were trimmed by 6 bases and 1 base, with 16 bases remaining between them. There are 15 residues in the CDR3. The CDR3 spells CASNTGTGGNYGYTF. The CDR3, as DNA: TGTGCCAGCAACACAGGGACCGGCGGTAACTATGGCTACACCTTC.

V is TRBV6-2 or TRBV6-3 and J is TRBJ1-2; weak D call: TRBD1 (5 bases). The CDR3 contains 13 residues. Trimming took off 5 bases at V and 4 bases at J, with 11 bases between the two ends. The germline V gene has CDR1 MNHEY and CDR2 SVGEGT. CDR3 bases: TGTGCCAGCAGTCGGGCAGGGTCCTATGGCTACACCTTC. This encodes CASSRAGSYGYTF.

This clone has a single count. The V gene is TRBV9, the J gene TRBJ2-3, with D tentatively TRBD2 (6 bases). V was clipped by 3 bases and J by 5 bases, with 19 bases between them. The V gene's germline CDR1 is SGDLS and CDR2 YYNGEE. The CDR3 length is 16 residues. The CDR3 sequence is CASSGTLAPVEDTQYF. The CDR3 coding sequence is TGTGCCAGCAGCGGAACCCTAGCGCCCGTAGAAGATACGCAGTATTTT.

The chain carries TRBV28 and TRBJ2-1; 10 positions match TRBD1. The V gene's germline CDR1 is MDHEN and CDR2 SYDVKM. The CDR3 contains 15 residues. V shed 2 bases and J 6 bases; nucleotides not matched to a gene: 4. This CDR3 reads CASSLVDRGVNEQFF. CDR3 nucleotide sequence: TGTGCCAGCAGTTTAGTGGACAGGGGGGTCAATGAGCAGTTCTTC.

This clone was seen once. The chain joins TRBV19 to TRBJ2-2, with TRBD2 matching over 8 bases. The CDR3 is made up of 15 amino acids. V lost 8 bases, J lost 4 bases, and 9 bases stayed unmatched. Germline CDR1 and CDR2: LNHDA and SQIVND (reference sequence). CDR3 region: CASYSHGGGTGELFF. The CDR3 nucleotides are TGTGCCAGTTACTCCCACGGGGGGGGCACCGGGGAGCTGTTTTTT. The variable domain in full, with the rest retrieved from reference TRBV19 and TRBJ2-2, is DGGITQSPKYLFRKEGQNVTLSCEQNLNHDAMYWYRQDPGQGLRLIYYSQIVNDFQKGDIAEGYSVSREKKESFPLTVTSAQKNPTAFYLCASYSHGGGTGELFFGEGSRLTVL.

The chain joins TRBV7-2 to TRBJ1-1, with D possibly TRBD1 on 5 matching bases. Germline loops: CDR1 SGHTA, CDR2 FQGNSA. The V end was cut by 4 bases, the J end by 8 bases, with 14 bases between. There are 13 residues in the CDR3. CDR3 in DNA: TGTGCCAGCAGCTCCCTAAGGGGTCTAGAAGCTTTCTTT. It translates to CASSSLRGLEAFF.

V is TRBV10-2 and J is TRBJ2-5, with TRBD2 matching over 7 bases. Unmatched junction bases numbered 11, after V lost 2 bases and J lost 5 bases. This CDR3 has 16 amino acids. The germline V gene encodes CDR1 WSHSY and CDR2 SAAADI. CDR3 amino acids: CASSEPHWGGRETQYF. The CDR3 nucleotides are TGCGCCAGCAGTGAGCCCCATTGGGGGGGAAGGGAGACCCAGTACTTC.

V and J are TRBV5-1 and TRBJ1-4; no clear D. The CDR3 extends over 13 amino acids. The V and J ends lost 0 bases and 5 bases respectively, with 5 bases between them. CDR1 and CDR2 (germline): SGHRS, YFSETQ. CDR3 loop: CASSLGVNEKLFF. The CDR3 DNA follows: TGCGCCAGCAGCTTGGGTGTAAATGAAAAACTGTTTTTT.